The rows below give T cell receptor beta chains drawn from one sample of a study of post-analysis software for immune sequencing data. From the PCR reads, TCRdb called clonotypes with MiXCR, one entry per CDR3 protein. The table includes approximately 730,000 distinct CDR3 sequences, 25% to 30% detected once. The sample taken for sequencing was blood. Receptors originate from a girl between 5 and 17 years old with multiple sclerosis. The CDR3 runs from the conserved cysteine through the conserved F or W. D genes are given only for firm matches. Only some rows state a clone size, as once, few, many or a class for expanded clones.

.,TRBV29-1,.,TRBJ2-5,TGCAGCGGGAGGGTTGGAGAGACCCAGTACTTC,CSGRVGETQYF
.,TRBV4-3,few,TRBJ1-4,TGCGCCAGCAGCCAAGAACGGACAGTGGGTAATGAAAAACTGTTTTTT,CASSQERTVGNEKLFF
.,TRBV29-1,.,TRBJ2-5,TGCAGCGTTGTAACCGGTAGTCGGGCGACCCGGTACTTC,CSVVTGSRATRYF
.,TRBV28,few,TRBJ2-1,TGTGCCAGCACCCTGGGGGGGGCGGTTTTACACAATGAGCAGTTCTTC,CASTLGGAVLHNEQFF
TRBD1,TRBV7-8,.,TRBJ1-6,TGTGCCAGCAGCTTTGGAACAGGGGTGAGCAATTCACCCCTCCACTTT,CASSFGTGVSNSPLHF
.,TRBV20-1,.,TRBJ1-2,TGCAGTGCTAGAGAAGTTCGAGGGATGTATGGCTACACCTTC,CSAREVRGMYGYTF
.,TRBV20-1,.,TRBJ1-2,TGCAGTGCCCCGGAGGCACGACAGGCGGCGGATGGCTACACCTTC,CSAPEARQAADGYTF
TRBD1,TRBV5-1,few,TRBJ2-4,TGCGCCAGCAGTTCCACAGGGGTCGGCATTCAGTACTTC,CASSSTGVGIQYF
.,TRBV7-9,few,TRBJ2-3,TGTGCCAGCAGCCCATTGGCCGGGCTACACACAGATACGCAGTATTTT,CASSPLAGLHTDTQYF
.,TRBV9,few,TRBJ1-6,TGTGCCAGCAGCCCGGGGGACAAGACTAATTCACCCCTCCACTTT,CASSPGDKTNSPLHF
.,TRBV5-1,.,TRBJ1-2,TGCGCCAGCAGCGACTTAGGAGGGCACTACTATGGCTACACCTTC,CASSDLGGHYYGYTF
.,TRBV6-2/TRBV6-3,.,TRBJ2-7,TGTGCCAGCAGTGGGACGAGAAGCTCCTGCGAGCAGTACTTC,CASSGTRSSCEQYF
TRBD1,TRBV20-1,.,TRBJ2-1,TGCAGTGCTGCCGGGACAGCCTACAATGAGCAGTTCTTC,CSAAGTAYNEQFF
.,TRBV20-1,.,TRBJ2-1,TGCAGTGCATCCCTTTTTCGGGATCACGGGGAGACCCAGTTCTTC,CSASLFRDHGETQFF
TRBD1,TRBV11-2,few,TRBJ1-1,TGTGCCAGCAGCGCGTACAGGGGCGGAAACACTGAAGCTTTCTTT,CASSAYRGGNTEAFF
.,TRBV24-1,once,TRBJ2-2,TGTGCCACCAGGGCTAGCGTCAACACCGGGGAGCTGTTTTTT,CATRASVNTGELFF
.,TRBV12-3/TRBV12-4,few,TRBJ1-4,TGTGCCAGCAGTTTTGGACACTCGAATGAAAAACTGTTTTTT,CASSFGHSNEKLFF
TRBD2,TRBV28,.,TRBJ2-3,TGTGCCAGCACCGCTGGGAGGGCCGGGGATACGCAGTATTTT,CASTAGRAGDTQYF
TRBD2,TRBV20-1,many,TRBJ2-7,TGCAGTGCTAGAGATAGCACTAGCGGGTCCTACGAGCAGTACTTC,CSARDSTSGSYEQYF
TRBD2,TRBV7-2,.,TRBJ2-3,TGTGCCAGCAGCCAAACTAGCGGGTCAGATGCGCAGTATTTT,CASSQTSGSDAQYF
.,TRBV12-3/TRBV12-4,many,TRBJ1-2,TGTGCCAGCAGCTTACGACGGAACTATGGCTACACCTTC,CASSLRRNYGYTF
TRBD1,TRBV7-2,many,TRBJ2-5,TGTGCCAGCAGTCGGGACAGGGTCGAGACCCAGTACTTC,CASSRDRVETQYF
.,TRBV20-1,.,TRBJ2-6,TGCAGTGCTAGAGGGCTGGGAACCTACTCTGGGGCCAACGTCCTGACTTTC,CSARGLGTYSGANVLTF
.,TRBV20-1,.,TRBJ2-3,TGCAGTGCTAGGAGTAGGCGGAGCACAGATACGCAGTATTTT,CSARSRRSTDTQYF
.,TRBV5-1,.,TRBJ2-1,TGCGCCAGCGGCTTAGGGCCGGAGCGGGAGCAGTTCTTC,CASGLGPEREQFF
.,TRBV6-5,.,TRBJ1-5,TGTGCCAGCAGCTCCAATACCGGGACACGGAATCAGCCCCAGCATTTT,CASSSNTGTRNQPQHF
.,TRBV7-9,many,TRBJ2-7,TGTGCCAGCAGCTTTGGGAACGAGCAGTACTTC,CASSFGNEQYF
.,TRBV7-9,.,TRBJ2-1,TGTGCCAGCAGCTTATTAGGGTCCGCCAATGAGCAGTTCTTC,CASSLLGSANEQFF
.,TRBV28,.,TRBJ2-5,TGTGCCAGCAGTTTATGGGTGGGCGCTGGCCAAGAGACCCAGTACTTC,CASSLWVGAGQETQYF
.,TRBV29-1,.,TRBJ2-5,TGCAGCGTTGTTCCCTCGGGGTTACAAGAGACCCAGTACTTC,CSVVPSGLQETQYF
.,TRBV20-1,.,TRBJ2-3,TGCAGTGCTTGGACCCCCGGAGGGGGCCTGACAGATACGCAGTATTTT,CSAWTPGGGLTDTQYF
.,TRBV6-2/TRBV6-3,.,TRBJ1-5,TGTACCAGCAGTCGACAGTTGGCCACTTATAGCAATCAGCCCCAGCATTTT,CTSSRQLATYSNQPQHF
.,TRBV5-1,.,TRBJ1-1,TGCGCCAGCAGCACACAGACCCTGGGCACTGAAGCTTTCTTT,CASSTQTLGTEAFF
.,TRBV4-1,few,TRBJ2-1,TGCGCCAGCAGCCAAGCCCAGGACAGCGAGAAGTACAATGAGCAGTTCTTC,CASSQAQDSEKYNEQFF
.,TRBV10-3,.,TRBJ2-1,TGTGCCATCAGTGAGGCGGGACCCCGAGAGACCCAGTTCTTC,CAISEAGPRETQFF
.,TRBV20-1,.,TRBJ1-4,TGCAGTGCTTCCTTACCCGAAAAACTGTTTTTT,CSASLPEKLFF